The T cell receptor beta chain under discussion was sequenced for a study of CD8 T cells in ankylosing spondylitis. This clonotype was observed at least ten times. Its antigen is undetermined. Using its own MiXCR run on the 5' RACE reads, TCRdb lists one record per CDR3 protein. The sample records around 890,000 distinct CDR3 sequences, 12% being singletons. Study-wide results and limits: A TCR beta motif made of 7 to 9 highly homologous variants seemed typical of ankylosing spondylitis blood. Researchers report that disease-linked clones proved CD8+ and relatively rare in peripheral blood.

Sequenced material: blood, either unsorted or a sorted T cell fraction (not recorded which). This receptor was obtained from a male donor with ankylosing spondylitis.

The CDR3 DNA reads TGCAGTGCTAGAGATCCGGCTTATTCCTACAATGAGCAGTTCTTC. It specifies CSARDPAYSYNEQFF. V gene TRBV20-1 combines with J gene TRBJ2-1; no clear D. Trimming cost V 0 bases and J 1 base, with 10 bases left between them. CDR1 is DFQATT and CDR2 is SNEGSKA in the germline V gene (reference sequence). CDR3 length equals 15 residues.